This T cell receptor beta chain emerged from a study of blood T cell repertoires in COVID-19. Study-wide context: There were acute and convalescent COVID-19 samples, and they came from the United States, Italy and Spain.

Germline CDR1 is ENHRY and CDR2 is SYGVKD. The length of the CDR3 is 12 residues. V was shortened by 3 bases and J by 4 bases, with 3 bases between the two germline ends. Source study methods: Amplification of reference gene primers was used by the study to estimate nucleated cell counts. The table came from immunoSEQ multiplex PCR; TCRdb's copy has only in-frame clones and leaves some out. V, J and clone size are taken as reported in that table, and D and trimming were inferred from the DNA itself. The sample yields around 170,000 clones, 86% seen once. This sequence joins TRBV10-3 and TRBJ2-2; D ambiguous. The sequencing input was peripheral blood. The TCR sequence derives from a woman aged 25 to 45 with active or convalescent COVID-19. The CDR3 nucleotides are TGTGCCATCAGTGACTCCACCGGGGAGCTGTTTTTT. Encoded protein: CAISDSTGELFF.